Described below is a single T cell receptor (beta chain) sequence and its context. The sample is drawn from a study of blood T cell repertoires in COVID-19. Study overall: From T cells, B-cell-depleted T cells, or PBMCs came the material, which was cDNA or gDNA.

The CDR3 spans 15 residues. V was clipped by 4 bases and J by 0 bases, with 12 bases between them. CDR1 ENHRY and CDR2 SYGVKD come from the germline V gene. Authors' methods: Counts of nucleated cells, estimated from reference gene primer amplification, were obtained. Sequencing used immunoSEQ multiplex PCR; TCRdb keeps in-frame clones, though not all of them. The V and J calls and the clone size are those of that table, but D and trimming were determined from the DNA. The sample carries 74,000 or so clones, around nine tenths recorded once. Sequences were obtained from peripheral blood. J is TRBJ1-2 and V is TRBV10-3; D call uncertain. The clonotype was recovered from a human donor in a cohort sampled during active COVID-19. This CDR3 is CAISGPSGANYGYTF. The CDR3 DNA reads as TGTGCCATCAGTGGCCCGTCAGGCGCTAACTATGGCTACACCTTC.